This T cell receptor beta chain was retrieved from a study of blood T cells in healthy people across ages. Trimming left V 3 bases short and J 7 bases short, with 14 bases between. This CDR3 has 14 amino acids. Alongside a J-beta primer mix, a sample-barcoded 5' primer served in a second PCR lasting about 6 to 11 cycles. TCRdb used MiXCR to reprocess the 5' RACE reads, holding one entry per CDR3 protein. The sample lists about 760,000 distinct CDR3 sequences, about 61% occurring once. Caucasian individuals from Russia who were healthy and aged about 6 to 90 acted as donors. This clonotype was recorded a few times. The antigen remains unidentified. General observations from the study: Unsorted PBMCs blocked a conclusive comparison of naive and antigen-experienced cells.

This TCR was sampled from a man between 40 and 49 years old in good health. The sequenced sample was blood. This chain joins TRBV12-3 or TRBV12-4 and TRBJ2-3, with TRBD2 as a possible D gene (5 bases). CDR3 sequence reads: CASSFGLASNTQYF. The CDR3 bases are TGTGCCAGCAGTTTTGGGCTAGCCAGTAATACGCAGTATTTT.